Listed below are T cell receptor beta chains from one sample, sequenced in a study of cytomegalovirus exposure and HLA in healthy donors. Here immunoSEQ multiplex PCR was the method, and the copy in TCRdb shows in-frame clones only, minus some. The sample table includes 200,000 or so clones. Sequenced material: PBMCs. Receptors originate from a boy aged 5-17 years in good health and CMV-seronegative. Both conserved end residues are part of each CDR3. D genes are given only for firm matches.

.	TRBV11-3	TRBJ2-2	TGTGCCAGCAGCTTATCGGGTACCGGGGAGCTGTTTTTT	CASSLSGTGELFF
.	TRBV5-6	TRBJ2-5	TGTGCCAGCAGCTACAACCGAGAGACCCAGTACTTC	CASSYNRETQYF
TRBD2	TRBV27	TRBJ2-7	TGTGCCAGCAGTTTATCGGGGGGGATCCACGAGCAGTACTTC	CASSLSGGIHEQYF
TRBD2	TRBV7-9	TRBJ2-7	TGTGCCAGCAGCCAGCGGGGAACCACCTACGAGCAGTACTTC	CASSQRGTTYEQYF
TRBD1	TRBV30	TRBJ2-7	TGTGCCTCCGTCGGGGACAGGGGGTATCTCGAGCAGTACTTC	CASVGDRGYLEQYF
TRBD1	TRBV2	TRBJ1-4	TGTGCCAGCAGCCCAATCACCGGACAGGGGACCGACGAAAAACTGTTTTTT	CASSPITGQGTDEKLFF
.	TRBV28	TRBJ2-4	TGTGCCAGCAGTTTAGCCCCAAAGGAGAAAATTAAAGGAAACATTCAGTACTTC	CASSLAPKEKIKGNIQYF
TRBD1	TRBV28	TRBJ1-2	TGTGCCAGCAGTTTAGGGGGACAGACCAGCTATGGCTACACCTTC	CASSLGGQTSYGYTF
TRBD1	TRBV7-8	TRBJ1-1	TGTGCCAGCAGCCCTCGACGGGACAGGGTAGGCACTGAAGCTTTCTTT	CASSPRRDRVGTEAFF
.	TRBV6-5	TRBJ2-7	TGTGCCAGCAGTCCAGGGGACGTCTACGAGCAGTATTTC	CASSPGDVYEQYF
TRBD1	TRBV9	TRBJ1-1	TGTGCCAGCAGCGGACAGGGTTTCTCTGAAGCTTTCTTT	CASSGQGFSEAFF
TRBD1	TRBV19	TRBJ2-6	TGTGCCAGTAGTGAAGGGACAGAGCACTCTGGGGCCAACGTCCTGACTTTC	CASSEGTEHSGANVLTF
.	TRBV28	TRBJ1-1	TGTGCCAGCAGTCGATCAGGGATGAGCGCTTTCTTT	CASSRSGMSAFF
.	TRBV5-1	TRBJ2-2	TGCGCCAGCAGTTCTAACACCGGGGAGCTGTTTTTT	CASSSNTGELFF
TRBD1	TRBV11-1	TRBJ1-2	TGTGCCAGCAGCTTGGACAGGGGGCGAGATGGCTACACCTTC	CASSLDRGRDGYTF
.	TRBV28	TRBJ2-7	TGTGCCAGCAGTTTATTACAGGACCTCTACGAGCAGTACTTC	CASSLLQDLYEQYF
TRBD2	TRBV6-6	TRBJ2-3	TGTGCCAGCAGTTACCCGGGACTAAGCACAGATACGCAGTATTTT	CASSYPGLSTDTQYF
.	TRBV28	TRBJ1-2	TGTGCCAGCAGGCCGGGGGGCGCCGGCTATGGCTACACCTTC	CASRPGGAGYGYTF
.	TRBV5-6	TRBJ2-2	TGTGCCAGCAGCGGTGCCGGGTTTAACACCGGGGAGCTGTTTTTT	CASSGAGFNTGELFF
.	TRBV7-2	TRBJ2-1	TGTGCCAGCAGCTTAGACAGGGTTGAACAGTTCTTC	CASSLDRVEQFF
.	TRBV11-2	TRBJ2-3	TGTGCCAGCAGCGAAGAACTGATGGATACGCAGTATTTT	CASSEELMDTQYF
.	TRBV18	TRBJ2-7	TGTGCCAGCTCAGGAGGGTTAAGTTACGAGCAGTACTTC	CASSGGLSYEQYF
TRBD1	TRBV5-4	TRBJ1-1	TGTGCCGGCAGCATAACAGGGGGGATTGAAGCTTTCTTT	CAGSITGGIEAFF
.	TRBV19	TRBJ1-1	TGTGCCAGTATTGGGGCTCGAGTTATAGCTTTCTTT	CASIGARVIAFF
.	TRBV7-9	TRBJ2-5	TGTGCCAGCAGGGGACTGGCGATGGAGACCCAGTACTTC	CASRGLAMETQYF
.	TRBV20-1	TRBJ1-1	TGCAGTGGGAGGGGAGAGACTGAAGCTTTCTTT	CSGRGETEAFF
.	TRBV9	TRBJ2-3	TGTGCCAGCAGCGTAGGAGGAAGGGGTGGCCCAGATACGCAGTATTTT	CASSVGGRGGPDTQYF
.	TRBV6-6	TRBJ2-5	TGTGCCAGCAGTTACCTTCCGCCGGGTCCAAAAGAGACCCAGTACTTC	CASSYLPPGPKETQYF
TRBD2	TRBV30	TRBJ2-1	TGTGCCTGGAGTAGGGGGACTAGCGGGCTGGGTGAGCAGTTCTTC	CAWSRGTSGLGEQFF
.	TRBV5-6	TRBJ2-1	TGTGCCAGCAGCTTTGGAGGACAGACTTACAATGAGCAGTTCTTC	CASSFGGQTYNEQFF
.	TRBV19	TRBJ1-5	TGTGCCAGTAGTATAACGGTAGGGGTAGGGCAGCCCCAGCATTTT	CASSITVGVGQPQHF
.	TRBV30	TRBJ1-1	TGTGCCTGGAGTAGGGGGTACACTGAAGCTTTCTTT	CAWSRGYTEAFF
TRBD2	TRBV28	TRBJ2-5	TGTGCCACCCGAGGTGGCGGGGGGGCCAAGACCCAGTACTTC	CATRGGGGAKTQYF
.	TRBV4-1	TRBJ1-2	TGCGCCAGCAGCCAAGACTGGGGGCGGGAGGATGGCTACACCTTC	CASSQDWGREDGYTF
.	TRBV25-1	TRBJ1-6	TGTGCCAGCAGCTGGACAGTGAGTAATTCACCCCTCCACTTT	CASSWTVSNSPLHF
.	TRBV4-2	TRBJ1-1	TGTGCCAGCAGCTACCAAACAGGGAACACTGAAGCTTTCTTT	CASSYQTGNTEAFF
.	TRBV5-6	TRBJ1-4	TGTGCCAGCAGCTTGGGCAGTCTTAATGAAAAACTGTTTTTT	CASSLGSLNEKLFF
.	TRBV6-6	TRBJ1-2	TGTGCCAGCGTCAGTTTTATGGATGGCTACACCTTC	CASVSFMDGYTF
TRBD1	TRBV9	TRBJ2-1	TGTGCCAGCAGCGGACGGACAGGGTTCTACAATGAGCAGTTCTTC	CASSGRTGFYNEQFF
.	TRBV10-2	TRBJ2-3	TGCGCCAGCAGTACGGCGGGGCACACAGATACGCAGTATTTT	CASSTAGHTDTQYF
.	TRBV5-1	TRBJ2-5	TGCGCCAGCAGCACTGGGGTAGCGCGACAAGAGACCCAGTACTTC	CASSTGVARQETQYF
.	TRBV2	TRBJ1-1	TGTGCCAGCAGTGAAGAGTCTAGATCGGAAGCTTTCTTT	CASSEESRSEAFF
.	TRBV6-5	TRBJ1-6	TGTGCCAGCAGTTATGCGGCCGATAATTCACCCCTCCACTTT	CASSYAADNSPLHF
.	TRBV25-1	TRBJ1-1	TGTGCCAGCAGTGAATTGGTCGGGGGGGTAGAGGACACTGAAGCTTTCTTT	CASSELVGGVEDTEAFF
.	TRBV7-2	TRBJ2-7	TGTGCCAGCAGCTTAAATGGGGGGTGGGTAAGTGGGGAGCAGTACTTC	CASSLNGGWVSGEQYF
TRBD2	TRBV18	TRBJ2-5	TGTGCCAGCTCACCGGGGACTAGCGGGGCTGAGACCCAGTACTTC	CASSPGTSGAETQYF
TRBD1	TRBV19	TRBJ2-3	TGTGCCAGTAGACTCGGGACAGCATATAGCACAGATACGCAGTATTTT	CASRLGTAYSTDTQYF
.	TRBV5-1	TRBJ2-4	TGCGCCAGCAGCTTGGAGGGGCAGGGTGTCAACATTCAGTACTTC	CASSLEGQGVNIQYF